These 3 T cell receptor beta chains originate from one sample sequenced in a study of control samples from healthy donors and cancer patients (dated by TCRdb to 2018 to 2020). The method behind the library was the immunoSEQ multiplex PCR assay. Not all clones reach the TCRdb copy of this immuneACCESS table, which keeps in-frame sequences only. Checked studies attribute under half of the gap to unresolved V genes and leave the rest unexplained. Here the sample has about 38,000 clones; 65% to 85% occur a single time. About a fifth of the sample is in the top ten clones. Source material: PBMCs. These receptors all stem from a woman aged 55-70 years with lung cancer.

CDR3 sequence: CASSSPRQNYGYTF. In DNA, the CDR3 is TGTGCCAGCAGTTCACCGCGACAGAACTATGGCTACACCTTC. The chain has TRBV27 and TRBJ1-2; a possible D gene is TRBD1 (5 bases). The CDR3 loop spans 14 amino acids. V lost 4 bases and J 2 bases, leaving 11 bases between the germline ends. The germline V gene has CDR1 MNHEY and CDR2 SMNVEV (reference sequence).

This chain joins TRBV7-3 and TRBJ2-6; D ambiguous. The CDR3 consists of 15 residues. Germline V gene data show CDR1 as SGHTA and CDR2 as FQGTGA. V gave up 2 bases and J gave up 2 bases, with 7 bases separating them. This chain's CDR3 is CASSLYGTGANVLTF. CDR3 DNA: TGTGCCAGCAGCTTATATGGGACTGGGGCCAACGTCCTGACTTTC. The entire variable domain, with the rest obtained from reference TRBV7-3 and TRBJ2-6, is as follows: GAGVSQTPSNKVTEKGKYVELRCDPISGHTALYWYRQSLGQGPEFLIYFQGTGAADDSGLPNDRFFAVRPEGSVSTLKIQRTERGDSAVYLCASSLYGTGANVLTFGAGSRLTVL.

This clone was seen just once. The chain uses TRBV5-6 and TRBJ2-7, with D tentatively TRBD2 (5 bases). CDR1 is SGHDT, CDR2 YYEEEE, per germline. V was cut by 2 bases and J by 3 bases, with 9 bases left in between. This CDR3 has 13 amino acids. CDR3 residues: CASSFPDFYEQYF. CDR3 bases: TGTGCCAGCAGCTTCCCGGACTTCTACGAGCAGTACTTC.